The next 30 T cell receptor beta chains were all read from a single sample in a study of cytomegalovirus exposure and HLA in healthy donors. Use of 60 Vbeta and 13 Jbeta primers characterized the PCR. TCRdb's table, derived via immunoSEQ multiplex PCR, lists solely in-frame clones and lacks some. The sample includes 130,000 or so clones, approximately 74% seen only once; the top ten take under 8.5%. Sequenced input: PBMCs. The receptors originated from a male donor in good health and CMV-seronegative.

The rearrangement links TRBV2 to TRBJ2-1, with TRBD1 identical over 8 bases. From germline, CDR1 is SNHLY and CDR2 FYNNEI. The CDR3 totals 15 residues. With V trimmed by 7 bases and J by 6 bases, 11 bases remained unmatched. CDR3 in amino acids: CASILRDRWSNEQFF. CDR3 bases: TGTGCCAGCATTCTGAGGGACAGGTGGAGCAATGAGCAGTTCTTC.

This clone occurred a few times. The V call is TRBV5-1, the J call TRBJ1-1; no reliable D call. The V and J ends lost 4 bases and 4 bases respectively, with 14 bases between them. Germline CDR1 SGHRS, CDR2 YFSETQ. This CDR3 is 14 amino acids long. CDR3 bases: TGCGCCAGCAGCATGACGGGAGGGAGCACTGAAGCTTTCTTT. Its protein product is CASSMTGGSTEAFF.

The genes are TRBV29-1 and TRBJ2-1; D ambiguous. V lost 0 bases and J 5 bases, leaving 8 bases between the germline ends. Germline loops: CDR1 SQVTM, CDR2 ANQGSEA. CDR3 length: 13 residues. CDR3 in DNA: TGCAGCGTTGAAGATGCCAGGAACAATGAGCAGTTCTTC. Amino acid sequence: CSVEDARNNEQFF.

This chain connects TRBV28 to TRBJ1-5; tentative D call: TRBD1 (6 bases). The CDR3 has 14 amino acids. The ends were cut back, 3 bases at V and 0 bases at J, with 6 bases in the middle. Germline CDR1 and CDR2: MDHEN and SYDVKM. The CDR3 DNA reads as TGTGCCAGCAGTTTGGACAGTAGCAATCAGCCCCAGCATTTT. It yields the protein CASSLDSSNQPQHF.

The chain recombines TRBV30 with TRBJ2-7; TRBD1 agrees at 8 bases. The V gene's germline CDR1 is GTSNPN and CDR2 SVGIG (reference sequence). Germline trimming cut 2 bases from V and 4 bases from J; bases unmatched to any gene: 10. The CDR3 has 15 amino acids. The CDR3 loop reads CAWSTGRTGKYEQYF. The CDR3 DNA follows: TGTGCCTGGAGTACTGGACGGACAGGGAAATACGAGCAGTACTTC. The full variable domain, its missing parts supplied by reference TRBV30 and TRBJ2-7, is SQTIHQWPATLVQPVGSPLSLECTVEGTSNPNLYWYRQAAGRGLQLLFYSVGIGQISSEVPQNLSASRPQDRQFILSSKKLLLSDSGFYLCAWSTGRTGKYEQYFGPGTRLTVT.

This chain uses TRBV27 with TRBJ2-1, with TRBD2 matching 7 bases. Per germline, CDR1 MNHEY and CDR2 SMNVEV (reference sequence). V shed 3 bases, J shed 7 bases, and the junction held 3 bases outside the gene matches. The CDR3 contains 13 residues. CDR3 nucleotide sequence: TGTGCCAGCAGTTTGGGGGGGAGGAATGAGCAGTTCTTC. Translating gives CASSLGGRNEQFF.

The rearrangement links TRBV13 to TRBJ2-4, with TRBD1 matching over 7 bases. The CDR3 is 16 amino acids. V shed 4 bases, J shed 1 base, and the junction held 7 bases outside the gene matches. Germline CDR1 and CDR2: PRHDT and FYEKMQ (reference sequence). For the CDR3, the DNA is TGTGCCAGCAGCTCCCGGGACAGAAGGGCCAAAAACATTCAGTACTTC. Translated, it gives CASSSRDRRAKNIQYF.

The chain's CDR3 is CASSMGVYSGANVLTF. The DNA of the CDR3 is TGTGCCAGTAGTATGGGAGTATACTCTGGGGCCAACGTCCTGACTTTC. The chain employs TRBV19 and TRBJ2-6; TRBD2 is a possible D gene (5 bases). The CDR3 loop spans 16 amino acids. Germline loops: CDR1 LNHDA, CDR2 SQIVND (reference sequence). The V gene lost 3 bases and the J gene lost 0 bases, with 9 bases spanning the gap.

This sequence joins TRBV6-5 and TRBJ1-6, with 9 bases fitting TRBD1. With 6 bases clipped from V and 8 bases from J, the junction kept 5 bases outside the gene matches. The CDR3 totals 14 residues. CDR1 and CDR2 from the germline V gene are MNHEY and SVGAGI. CDR3 in amino acids: CASSQDRGDSPLHF. The DNA of the CDR3 is TGTGCCAGCAGCCAGGACAGGGGAGATTCACCCCTCCACTTT.

This clone showed up just once. One end of the junction fails to match germline, which may point to a read error. The chain links TRBV7-9 to TRBJ2-5, with D unclear. The germline V gene encodes CDR1 SEHNR and CDR2 FQNEAQ (reference sequence). The CDR3 is 11 amino acids. This chain's CDR3 is CSSSSVETQYF. The CDR3 DNA sequence: TGTTCCAGCAGCTCAGTTGAGACCCAGTACTTC.

This clone came up a few times. This chain connects TRBV18 to TRBJ2-7; 7 bases fit TRBD2. The germline CDR1 and CDR2 sequences are KGHSH and LQKENI. The ends lost 0 bases at V and 6 bases at J; junction bases unmatched: 5. The CDR3 consists of 14 residues. The CDR3 DNA reads as TGTGCCAGCTCACCACCGGGGGGGATCGGCGAGCAGTACTTC. Amino acid sequence: CASSPPGGIGEQYF.

This clone was recorded a few times. The chain employs TRBV15 and TRBJ2-5; a weak D match, TRBD1 (6 bases). V was pared by 5 bases and J by 2 bases, with 15 bases between. The germline gives CDR1 LNHNV, CDR2 YYDKDF (reference sequence). CDR3 length: 15 residues. As DNA, the CDR3 is TGTGCCACCAGCGGGTCCGGGACATCGCAAGAGACCCAGTACTTC. Translation: CATSGSGTSQETQYF.

This chain links TRBV30 with TRBJ2-3, with 8 bases aligning to TRBD2. The CDR3 extends over 13 amino acids. The germline V gene has CDR1 GTSNPN and CDR2 SVGIG (reference sequence). Trimming took 3 bases from V and 5 from J; bases not matched to a gene: 4. The CDR3 sequence: CAWSGGERDTQYF. In DNA, the CDR3 is TGTGCCTGGAGCGGGGGGGAGCGAGATACGCAGTATTTT.

This chain connects TRBV2 to TRBJ1-2; 11 nucleotides match TRBD1. Trimming removed 2 bases from V and 4 bases from J; junction bases left unmatched: 9. The CDR3 runs 17 residues. Germline CDR1 reads SNHLY; CDR2 reads FYNNEI. The CDR3 here is CASSEYPGQGARYGYTF. DNA for the CDR3: TGTGCCAGCAGTGAATATCCTGGACAGGGGGCTCGCTATGGCTACACCTTC.

The rearrangement links TRBV7-3 to TRBJ1-2; perhaps TRBD1 as D (6 bases). Germline CDR1 SGHTA, CDR2 FQGTGA. The length of the CDR3 is 16 residues. The ends were cut back, 1 base at V and 6 bases at J, with 18 bases in the middle. The CDR3 DNA reads as TGTGCCAGCAGCTTAAGTCCTGCTGGGGGCCGGAATGGCTACACCTTC. Its protein product is CASSLSPAGGRNGYTF.

The J gene is TRBJ2-7, the V gene TRBV18; TRBD2 agrees at 8 bases. The CDR3 length is 15 residues. With 2 bases clipped from V and 5 bases from J, the junction kept 8 bases outside the gene matches. Germline CDR1 reads KGHSH; CDR2 reads LQKENI. For the CDR3, the DNA is TGTGCCAGCTCACCAAGGGGACTAGGGGCCGACGAGCAGTACTTC. Its protein product is CASSPRGLGADEQYF.

The chain's CDR3 is CASSQIRASEKLFF. The CDR3 bases are TGTGCCAGCAGCCAAATTAGGGCTAGCGAAAAACTGTTTTTT. V gene TRBV14 combines with J gene TRBJ1-4, with D hard to call. Germline-derived CDR1 and CDR2 are SGHDN and FVKESK. The CDR3 contains 14 residues. V was cut by 2 bases and J by 8 bases, with 12 bases left in between.

V usage is TRBV7-9 and J usage is TRBJ1-4; 7 bases align to TRBD1. This CDR3 spans 13 amino acids. The V segment lost 6 bases and the J segment 6 bases; nucleotides outside the gene matches: 4. Germline V CDR1 and CDR2: SEHNR, FQNEAQ (reference sequence). In nucleotides, the CDR3 is TGTGCCAGCAGGACAGGGAATGATGAAAAACTGTTTTTT. Protein: CASRTGNDEKLFF.

This chain uses TRBV9 with TRBJ2-5, with 10 bases fitting TRBD2. This CDR3 region has 16 residues. V gave up 0 bases and J gave up 4 bases; unmatched junction bases: 6. Germline V gene data show CDR1 as SGDLS and CDR2 as YYNGEE. The CDR3 bases are TGTGCCAGCAGCGTAGAGCCAGCGGGGGGGGGAGAGACCCAGTACTTC. It codes for CASSVEPAGGGETQYF. Supplemented by reference TRBV9 and TRBJ2-5, the full variable domain reads DSGVTQTPKHLITATGQRVTLRCSPRSGDLSVYWYQQSLDQGLQFLIQYYNGEERAKGNILERFSAQQFPDLHSELNLSSLELGDSALYFCASSVEPAGGGETQYFGPGTRLLVL.

This rearrangement joins TRBV30 to TRBJ2-7; 7 bases map to TRBD2. CDR3 size: 15 residues. CDR1 and CDR2 from the germline V gene are GTSNPN and SVGIG (reference sequence). The V gene end was trimmed by 4 bases and the J gene end by 5 bases; junction bases not matched to a gene: 14. The CDR3: CAWTKSGQAGNEQYF. DNA for the CDR3: TGTGCCTGGACTAAATCCGGGCAAGCGGGAAACGAGCAGTACTTC.

J is TRBJ1-1 and V is TRBV19; a weak D match, TRBD1 (6 bases). Trimming removed 5 bases at V and 2 bases at J, with 15 bases between. CDR3 length equals 15 residues. Germline-derived CDR1 and CDR2 are LNHDA and SQIVND (reference sequence). In DNA form, the CDR3 reads TGTGCCAGTAGTTATGGCGCCAGGGGTAACACTGAAGCTTTCTTT. Protein product: CASSYGARGNTEAFF.

This clone was counted a few times. V gene TRBV6-6 combines with J gene TRBJ1-2; TRBD1 aligns across 8 bases. V dropped 6 bases and J dropped 8; count of bases not matched to a gene: 5. Germline CDR1 MNHNY, CDR2 SVGAGI (reference sequence). This CDR3 has 12 amino acids. The CDR3 nucleotides are TGTGCCAGCAGGGGTTCAGGGGGCGGCTACACCTTC. Translated, it gives CASRGSGGGYTF.

The chain is built from TRBV4-3 and TRBJ1-2; perhaps TRBD1 as D (6 bases). Germline CDR1 and CDR2: LGHNA and YSLEER. This CDR3 spans 14 amino acids. The V and J ends lost 0 bases and 6 bases respectively, with 11 bases between them. CDR3 in DNA: TGCGCCAGCAGCCAAGACAGGGGAGGGAATGGCTACACCTTC. This codes for CASSQDRGGNGYTF.

The V call is TRBV10-2, the J call TRBJ1-1, with D perhaps TRBD1 (5 bases). CDR3 length: 13 amino acids. Trimming shortened V by 3 bases and J by 5 bases, and 10 bases separated the two germline ends. Germline CDR1 and CDR2: WSHSY and SAAADI. The CDR3 loop is CASSESGSTEAFF. DNA of the CDR3: TGCGCCAGCAGTGAATCAGGGTCGACTGAAGCTTTCTTT.

In this sample, this clone turned up a few times. This rearrangement joins TRBV10-3 to TRBJ2-2; 7 bases line up with TRBD2. Germline V CDR1 and CDR2: ENHRY, SYGVKD. With V trimmed by 11 bases and J by 5 bases, 14 bases remained unmatched. The CDR3 is 15 amino acids. CDR3 nucleotides: TGTGCCGCTAGGGGCGGGGGATTGGAGACCGGGGAGCTGTTTTTT. Protein product: CAARGGGLETGELFF.

The CDR3 nucleotides are TGTGCCAGCAGGGAGGGCAGGGATACGCAGTATTTT. Its protein is CASREGRDTQYF. This sequence joins TRBV7-8 and TRBJ2-3; possible D gene TRBD2, 6 bases. Trimming shortened V by 6 bases and J by 6 bases, and 10 bases separated the two germline ends. CDR3 length equals 12 residues. From germline, CDR1 is SGHVS and CDR2 FQNEAQ.

The gene calls are TRBV23-1 and TRBJ2-1; the match to TRBD1 covers 8 bases. TRBV23-1 qualifies as an ORF whose function is uncertain. This CDR3 spans 13 amino acids. Losses at the gene ends were 11 bases for V and 6 bases for J; bases not matched to a gene: 9. CDR3 sequence (DNA): TGCGCCCTACAACACAGGGGGTCCAATGAGCAGTTCTTC. This codes for CALQHRGSNEQFF.

This clone was counted between two and nine times. The V gene is TRBV7-3, the J gene TRBJ2-1, with 8 positions matching TRBD2. V shed 5 bases, J shed 4 bases, and the junction held 7 bases outside the gene matches. Germline CDR1 reads SGHTA; CDR2 reads FQGTGA. The CDR3 runs 15 residues. Here the CDR3 DNA reads TGTGCCAGCAGCCGTCTGAGCGGGGGTTACAATGAGCAGTTCTTC. Translation: CASSRLSGGYNEQFF.

Points on this clone: The junction does not match germline at one end; this may be a read error. The chain employs TRBV5-4 and TRBJ2-1; 7 bases align to TRBD2. Germline lookup yields CDR1 SGHNT and CDR2 YYREEE (reference sequence). The CDR3 spans 16 residues. This chain's CDR3 is CASSQESGGSYNEQFF. DNA of the CDR3: TGCGCCAGCAGCCAAGAGTCGGGGGGCTCCTACAATGAGCAGTTCTTC.

The V and J genes are TRBV6-5 and TRBJ2-5, with 7 bases lining up with TRBD2. V was pared by 6 bases and J by 5 bases, with 12 bases of the junction left unmatched. Germline CDR1 reads MNHEY; CDR2 reads SVGAGI. The CDR3 length is 15 residues. DNA for the CDR3: TGTGCCAGCAGGGAATCAGGCGGGAGAGTCGAGACCCAGTACTTC. Translated, it gives CASRESGGRVETQYF.